This TCR beta chain was retrieved from a study of T cell repertoires in cytomegalovirus infection. Study background: CMV epitopes that were recently identified and HLA-C-restricted were used alongside well-studied HLA-B-restricted ones. TCR beta signatures that were public indicated CMV infection and matching HLA type. General observations from the study: In two of eight donors, the top clonotype was HLA-C-restricted CMV-specific.

This clonotype was counted at least ten times. Its antigen is unknown. CDR1 SGHTA and CDR2 FQGNSA come from the germline V gene. The ends were cut back, 4 bases at V and 4 bases at J, with 27 bases in the middle. The CDR3 loop spans 19 amino acids. TCRdb passed the reads through MiXCR, listing each CDR3 protein once. The table includes some 800,000 distinct CDR3 sequences, almost 30% detected once. The chain is built from TRBV7-2 and TRBJ2-3, with a weak D call TRBD2 (5 bases). The source material was cultured CD8+ T cells from PBMCs, sampled from culture after CMV antigen stimulation. The origin of this receptor is a human donor in good health (CMV status not recorded). Some clones in this sample may be carry-over from other donors' samples. This CDR3 reads CASSSHQMRVASLPDTQYF. CDR3 nucleotides: TGTGCCAGCAGCTCCCACCAGATGAGAGTAGCGTCCCTCCCAGATACGCAGTATTTT.